This T cell receptor (beta chain) comes out of a study of blood T cell repertoires in COVID-19. Study at large: Samples came from the United States, Italy and Spain, spanning acute and convalescent COVID-19.

The CDR3 has 15 amino acids. V was shortened by 2 bases and J by 6 bases, with 11 bases between the two germline ends. CDR1 and CDR2 (germline): SNHLY, FYNNEI. Original analysis: Reference gene primer amplification yielded estimated nucleated cell counts. The method was immunoSEQ multiplex PCR; TCRdb's version includes in-frame clones alone and lacks a portion of them. V, J and clone size derive from that table, while D and trimming were established from the DNA sequence. This sample has approximately 15,000 clones, with under 95% found just once. The J gene is TRBJ1-6, the V gene TRBV2, with a tentative D call TRBD1 (6 bases). Sequencing input: peripheral blood. The source is a man aged 60-69 years with active COVID-19. The DNA of the CDR3 is TGTGCCAGCAGTGAAAACCCGGACAGTAATTCACCCCTCCACTTT. This gives the protein CASSENPDSNSPLHF. Based on the CDR3 plus reference TRBV2 and TRBJ1-6, the full variable domain is EPEVTQTPSHQVTQMGQEVILRCVPISNHLYFYWYRQILGQKVEFLVSFYNNEISEKSEIFDDQFSVERPDGSNFTLKIRSTKLEDSAMYFCASSENPDSNSPLHFGNGTRLTVT.